The next 12 T cell receptor beta chains were all read from a single sample in a study of tumor and adjacent non-tumor tissue in lung cancer. No cell sorting was done before RNA was extracted from the tissue. The normal lung tissue was taken more than 3 cm from the tumor edge. The library came from three nested PCR rounds adapted from ARM-PCR protocols. TCRdb fed the multiplex PCR reads into MiXCR, producing one record per CDR3 protein. This sample has some 100,000 distinct CDR3 sequences, with 50% to 70% found just once. The sequencing sample was made of distant non-tumor lung tissue. These receptors came from a man aged 25-40 years with non-small cell lung cancer.

This clonotype was observed many times. The CDR3 spells CSVAPQGTLNTGELFF. The CDR3 nucleotides read TGCAGCGTTGCTCCTCAAGGGACTTTGAACACCGGGGAGCTGTTTTTT. V and J are TRBV29-1 and TRBJ2-2; possible D gene TRBD2, 6 bases. The CDR3 loop spans 16 amino acids. In germline, CDR1 is SQVTM, CDR2 ANQGSEA. Trimming pared 4 bases from V and 1 base from J, leaving 16 bases between.

This clonotype was recorded only once. The chain is built from TRBV29-1 and TRBJ2-7; D gene uncertain. This CDR3 comprises 12 residues. Germline-derived CDR1 and CDR2 are SQVTM and ANQGSEA. Trimming cost V 6 bases and J 4 bases, with 13 bases left between them. The CDR3 sequence is CSVMTPTYEQYF. CDR3 sequence (DNA): TGCAGCGTGATGACTCCCACATACGAGCAGTACTTC.

About this clonotype itself: At one end the junction does not follow the germline gene, possibly because of a read error. This sequence joins TRBV12-3 or TRBV12-4 and TRBJ1-5; D is possibly TRBD1 (5 bases). CDR3 size: 15 residues. CDR3 protein: CASSFGQLSIQRQHF. DNA for the CDR3: TGTGCCAGCAGTTTCGGACAACTCTCAATTCAGCGCCAGCATTTT.

In the case of this clonotype: A clone one base away is much larger, so this may be a read error. The V gene is TRBV5-4, the J gene TRBJ1-2; D perhaps matches TRBD1 (5 bases). V was clipped by 6 bases and J by 11 bases, with 17 bases between them. Germline V gene lookup returns CDR1 SGHNT and CDR2 YYREEE (reference sequence). The CDR3 totals 12 residues. The CDR3 bases are TGTGCCAGCACCTGGGGAGGGGTCGGGTACACCTTC. Its translation: CASTWGGVGYTF.

This clonotype has more than one count but fewer than ten. This may be a read error: a much more frequent sequence differs by one nucleotide. The chain joins TRBV6-6 to TRBJ2-1; TRBD1 matches at 7 bases. The germline gives CDR1 MNHNY, CDR2 SVGAGI (reference sequence). The CDR3 extends over 17 amino acids. The CDR3 reads CVSSYSATGNFYNEQFF. CDR3 DNA: TGTGTCAGCAGTTACTCCGCGACAGGGAATTTTTACAATGAGCAGTTCTTC.

The rearrangement links TRBV5-1 to TRBJ1-3; TRBD1 is a possible D gene (5 bases). Trimming left V 7 bases short and J 0 bases short, with 14 bases between. There are 15 residues in the CDR3. Germline CDR1 and CDR2: SGHRS and YFSETQ. CDR3 in amino acids: CASCPGHSSGNTIYF. CDR3 sequence (DNA): TGCGCCAGCTGCCCTGGACACTCCTCTGGAAACACCATATATTTT.

In the case of this clonotype: Because it lacks the conserved phenylalanine or tryptophan at the end, this CDR3 is likely a read error. The DNA is left out, because the CDR3 cannot be placed on it with certainty; the CDR3 is given as TCRdb lists it. The chain links TRBV11-2 to TRBJ1-2; the tabulated D call, TRBD1, remains unverified against the DNA. The CDR3 spans 13 amino acids, including both terminal residues. Looked up from germline, CDR1 is SGHAT and CDR2 is FQNNGV. The CDR3 sequence: CASSLTGVNGYTY.

Concerning this clonotype itself: One end of the junction is discordant with germline, which a read error may explain. The chain combines TRBV11-3 with TRBJ1-4; D ambiguous. This CDR3 contains 13 residues. CDR1 and CDR2 (germline): SGHNT, YENEEA. This CDR3 is CASSLASSEELFF. For the CDR3, the DNA is TGTGCCAGCAGCTTAGCGTCCAGTGAAGAACTGTTTTTT.

Concerning this clonotype itself: A much larger clone lies a single base off, so this may be a read error. The chain carries TRBV13 and TRBJ1-4; D uncertain. The CDR3 loop spans 14 amino acids. Germline V gene sequence: CDR1 PRHDT, CDR2 FYEKMQ (reference sequence). Deletions cut 5 bases from V and 2 bases from J, with 9 bases between. CDR3: CASSPEDTNEKLFF. The CDR3 coding sequence is TGTGCCAGCAGCCCAGAGGACACTAATGAAAAACTGTTTTTT.

This clonotype was detected once. The junction departs from the called germline gene at one end, perhaps through a read error. This chain joins TRBV12-3 or TRBV12-4 and TRBJ2-7; TRBD1 is a possible D gene (5 bases). CDR3 length equals 14 residues. CDR3 bases: TGTGCCAACAGTTTGGGGCTGCCCTCCTACGAGCAATACTTC. This codes for CANSLGLPSYEQYF.

This clonotype was seen a handful of times. A much larger clone is a single base away; this may be a read error. The CDR3 ends on some other residue instead of the conserved phenylalanine or tryptophan, so this is likely a read error. The V call is TRBV4-3, the J call TRBJ2-7; D tentatively fits TRBD1 or TRBD2 (5 bases each). Trimming cost V 0 bases and J 4 bases, with 10 bases left between them. The germline V gene has CDR1 LGHNA and CDR2 YSLEER. This CDR3 region has 14 residues. The DNA of the CDR3 is TGCGCCAGCAGCCAAGATCTGGGGGATTACGAGCAGTACCTC. The encoded protein is CASSQDLGDYEQYL.

This clonotype was seen ten or more times. The chain carries TRBV20-1 and TRBJ2-5, with D unclear. Germline V gene data show CDR1 as DFQATT and CDR2 as SNEGSKA (reference sequence). The V gene lost 3 bases and the J gene lost 3 bases, with 14 bases spanning the gap. The CDR3 is made up of 14 amino acids. CDR3 nucleotide sequence: TGCAGTGCTAGCCCCCCGTCCAGCGAAGAGACCCAGTACTTC. Protein product: CSASPPSSEETQYF.